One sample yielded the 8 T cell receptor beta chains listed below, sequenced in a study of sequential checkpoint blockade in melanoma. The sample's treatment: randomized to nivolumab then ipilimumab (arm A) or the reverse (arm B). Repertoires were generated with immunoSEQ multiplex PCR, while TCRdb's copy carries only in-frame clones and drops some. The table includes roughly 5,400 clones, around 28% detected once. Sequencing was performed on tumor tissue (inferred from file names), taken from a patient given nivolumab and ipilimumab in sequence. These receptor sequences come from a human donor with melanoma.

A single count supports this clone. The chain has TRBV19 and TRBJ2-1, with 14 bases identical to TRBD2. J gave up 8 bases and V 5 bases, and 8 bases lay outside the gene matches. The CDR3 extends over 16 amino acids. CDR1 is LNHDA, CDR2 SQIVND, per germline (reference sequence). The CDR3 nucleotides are TGTGCCAGTAGTGACGGGACTAGCGGGAGAGGTTATGAGCAGTTCTTC. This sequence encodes CASSDGTSGRGYEQFF.

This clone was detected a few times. CDR3 region: CASSLAVWDYGYTF. For the CDR3, the DNA is TGTGCCAGCAGTTTGGCCGTCTGGGACTATGGCTACACCTTC. V and J are TRBV28 and TRBJ1-2; no reliable D call. The length of the CDR3 is 14 residues. Germline V gene data show CDR1 as MDHEN and CDR2 as SYDVKM. The V end was cut by 3 bases, the J end by 3 bases, with 11 bases between.

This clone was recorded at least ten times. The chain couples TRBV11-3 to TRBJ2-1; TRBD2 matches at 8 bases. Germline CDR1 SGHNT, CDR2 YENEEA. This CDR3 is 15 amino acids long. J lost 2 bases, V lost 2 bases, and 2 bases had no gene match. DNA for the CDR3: TGTGCCAGCAGCTTAAATAGCGGGACCTACAATGAGCAGTTCTTC. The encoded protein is CASSLNSGTYNEQFF.

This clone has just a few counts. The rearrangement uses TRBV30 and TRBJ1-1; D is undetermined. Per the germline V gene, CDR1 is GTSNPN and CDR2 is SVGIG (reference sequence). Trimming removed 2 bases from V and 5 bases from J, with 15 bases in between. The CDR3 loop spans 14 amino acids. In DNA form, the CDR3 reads TGTGCCTGGAGTTTACAATCAGGAGGAACTGAAGCTTTCTTT. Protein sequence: CAWSLQSGGTEAFF.

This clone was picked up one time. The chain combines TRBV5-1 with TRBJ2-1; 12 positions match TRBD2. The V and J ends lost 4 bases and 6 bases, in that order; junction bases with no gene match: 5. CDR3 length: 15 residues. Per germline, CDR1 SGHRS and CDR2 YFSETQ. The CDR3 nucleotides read TGCGCCAGCAGCCCGGGGACTAGCGGGCGCAATGAGCAGTTCTTC. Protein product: CASSPGTSGRNEQFF.

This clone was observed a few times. CDR3 region: CASSLTGLLAKNIQYF. DNA for the CDR3: TGTGCCAGCAGTTTAACAGGCCTCCTAGCCAAAAACATTCAGTACTTC. The rearrangement uses TRBV28 and TRBJ2-4, with D possibly TRBD1 on 5 matching bases. The germline V and J ends were trimmed by 2 bases and 0 bases, with 11 bases remaining between them. The CDR3 contains 16 residues. Germline V gene data show CDR1 as MDHEN and CDR2 as SYDVKM. Full variable domain (remainder filled in from reference TRBV28 and TRBJ2-4): DVKVTQSSRYLVKRTGEKVFLECVQDMDHENMFWYRQDPGLGLRLIYFSYDVKMKEKGDIPEGYSVSREKKERFSLILESASTNQTSMYLCASSLTGLLAKNIQYFGAGTRLSVL.

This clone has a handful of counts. The CDR3 sequence is CASSLYTSGITDTQYF. Written as DNA, the CDR3 is TGTGCCAGCAGCTTGTATACTAGCGGCATAACAGATACGCAGTATTTT. The chain is built from TRBV11-3 and TRBJ2-3, with 8 bases aligning to TRBD2. This CDR3 contains 16 residues. J lost 3 bases, V lost 3 bases, and 8 bases had no gene match. Germline V CDR1 and CDR2: SGHNT, YENEEA.

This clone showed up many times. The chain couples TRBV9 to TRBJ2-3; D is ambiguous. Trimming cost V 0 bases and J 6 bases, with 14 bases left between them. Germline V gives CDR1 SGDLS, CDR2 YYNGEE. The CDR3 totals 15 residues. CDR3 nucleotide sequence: TGTGCCAGCAGCGTAGCCCCGCGGAGATACGATACGCAGTATTTT. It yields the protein CASSVAPRRYDTQYF. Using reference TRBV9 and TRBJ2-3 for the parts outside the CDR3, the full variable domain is DSGVTQTPKHLITATGQRVTLRCSPRSGDLSVYWYQQSLDQGLQFLIQYYNGEERAKGNILERFSAQQFPDLHSELNLSSLELGDSALYFCASSVAPRRYDTQYFGPGTRLTVL.